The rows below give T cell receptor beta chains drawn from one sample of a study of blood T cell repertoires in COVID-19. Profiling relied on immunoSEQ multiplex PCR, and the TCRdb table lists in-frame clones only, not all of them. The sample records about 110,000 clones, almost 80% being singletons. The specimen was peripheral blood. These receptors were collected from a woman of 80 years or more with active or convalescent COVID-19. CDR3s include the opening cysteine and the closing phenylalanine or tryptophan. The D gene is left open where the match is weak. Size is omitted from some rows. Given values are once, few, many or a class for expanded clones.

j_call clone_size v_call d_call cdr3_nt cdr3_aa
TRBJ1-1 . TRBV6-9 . TGTGCCAGAAACCGAAGGGAGAGGGGAGGGAAGTGGACTGAAGCTTTCTTT CARNRRERGGKWTEAFF
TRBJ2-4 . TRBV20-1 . TGCAGTGCCCACGCGCGGAACATTCAGTACTTC CSAHARNIQYF
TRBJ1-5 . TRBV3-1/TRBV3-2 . TGTGCCAGCAGCCTACTCTCCCTCTACCGGGACACAAATCAGCCCCAGCATTTT CASSLLSLYRDTNQPQHF
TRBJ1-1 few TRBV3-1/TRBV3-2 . TGTGCCAGCAGTGACACCAGAAGCACTGAAGCTTTCTTT CASSDTRSTEAFF
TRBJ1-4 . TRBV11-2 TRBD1 TGTGCCAGCAGCTTATTGGGACAGGGGGTAGGCGAAAAACTGTTTTTT CASSLLGQGVGEKLFF
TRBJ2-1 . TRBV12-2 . TGTGCAAGTCGCTTAGCCCCAAGCGGGAGGAGGGATGAGCAGTTCTTC CASRLAPSGRRDEQFF
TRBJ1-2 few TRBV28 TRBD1 TGTGCCAGCAGTCTACTACAGGGGGTACAGAGTGGCTACACCTTC CASSLLQGVQSGYTF
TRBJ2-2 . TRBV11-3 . TGTGCCAGCAGCCCGCGGGGCACCGGGGAGCTGTTTTTT CASSPRGTGELFF
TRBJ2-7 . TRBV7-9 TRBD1 TGTGCCAGCAGCCTTGACAGGGCCTACTACGAGCAGTACTTC CASSLDRAYYEQYF
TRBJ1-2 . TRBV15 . TGTGCCACCAGGGCGGGACGGGGACTAAACTATGGCTACACCTTC CATRAGRGLNYGYTF
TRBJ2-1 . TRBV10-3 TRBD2 TGTGCCATCAGTCTGCAAGGGACTAGCGGGATTGGGAATGAGCAGTTCTTC CAISLQGTSGIGNEQFF
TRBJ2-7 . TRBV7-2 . TGTGCCAGCAGCCCGTTGCTGGGGGCGGGCGAGCAGTACTTC CASSPLLGAGEQYF
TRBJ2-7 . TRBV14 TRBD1 TGTGCCAGCAGCCCTAGGGACAGCCAAGCCGCTCGGTACTTC CASSPRDSQAARYF
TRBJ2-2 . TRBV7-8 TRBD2 TGTGCCAGCAGCTTTAGCGGGAGTACGAACACCGGGGAGCTGTTTTTT CASSFSGSTNTGELFF
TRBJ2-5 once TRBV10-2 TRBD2 TGCGCCAGCAAGTCGATTAGCGGGATCTTTCGAGAGACCCAGTACTTC CASKSISGIFRETQYF
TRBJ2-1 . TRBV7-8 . TGTGCCAGCAGCCAACCCCAGGTGAGGGGGGGACAATTCTTC CASSQPQVRGGQFF
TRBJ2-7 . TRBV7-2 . TGTGCCAGCAGCGAGGGGGGGAGCCGCTACGAGCAGTACTTC CASSEGGSRYEQYF
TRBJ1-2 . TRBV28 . TGTGCCAGCAGGACTTGGGAGGGCTACACCTTC CASRTWEGYTF
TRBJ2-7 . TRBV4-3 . TGCGCCAGCAGCCAAGATGGACAGTTCGACTACGAGCAGTACTTC CASSQDGQFDYEQYF
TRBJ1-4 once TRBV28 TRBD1 TGTGCCAGCAGTCCGTGGACAGGGCTTCAAAAACTGTTTTTT CASSPWTGLQKLFF
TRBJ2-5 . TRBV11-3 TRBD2 TGTGCCAGCAGCTTAGATTTGCCTAGCGGGAGAGGAGAGACCCAGTACTTC CASSLDLPSGRGETQYF
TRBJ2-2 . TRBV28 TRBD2 TGTGCCAGCAGCACCCTAGCGGGGCACACCGGGGAGCTGTTTTTT CASSTLAGHTGELFF
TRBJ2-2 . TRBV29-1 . TGCAGCGTTGAGGGCATGAACACCGGGGAGCTGTTTTTT CSVEGMNTGELFF
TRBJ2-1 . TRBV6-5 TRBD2 TGTGCCAGCAGTTCACTAGCGGGAGGGGTCGATGAGCAGTTCTTC CASSSLAGGVDEQFF
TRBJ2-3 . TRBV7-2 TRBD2 TGTGCCAGCAGCTTAGTGGGGGGGTGGGGCACAGATACGCAGTATTTT CASSLVGGWGTDTQYF
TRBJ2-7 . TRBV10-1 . TGCGCCAGCAGCAGAAGCTCCTACGAGCAGTACTTC CASSRSSYEQYF
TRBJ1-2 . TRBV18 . TGTGCCAGCTCACCTACAAGACAACAGGGTAATCTCTATGGCTACACCTTC CASSPTRQQGNLYGYTF
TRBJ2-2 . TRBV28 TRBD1 TGTGCCACTGACAGGGGGCCGAACACCGGGGAGCTGTTTTTT CATDRGPNTGELFF
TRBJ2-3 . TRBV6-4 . TGTGCCAGCAGTTCGACGGGAGTGGATACGCAGTATTTT CASSSTGVDTQYF
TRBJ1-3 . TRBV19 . TGTGCCAGTATTGCAACTTACTCTGGAAACACCATATATTTT CASIATYSGNTIYF
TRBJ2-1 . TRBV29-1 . TGCAGCGTGCGACTGAGCAATGAGCAGTTCTTC CSVRLSNEQFF
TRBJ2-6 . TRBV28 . TGTGCCAGCAGTGGGGTAGACGGGAGCCTCATAGGGGCCAACGTCCTGACTTTC CASSGVDGSLIGANVLTF
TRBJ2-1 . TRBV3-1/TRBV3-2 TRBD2 TGTGCCAGCAGCCGCGGGACTAGCTGGTACAATGAGCAGTTCTTC CASSRGTSWYNEQFF
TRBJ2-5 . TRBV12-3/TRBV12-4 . TGTGCCAGCAGCGCGAAAGAGACCCAGTACTTC CASSAKETQYF
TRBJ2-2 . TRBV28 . TGTGCCAGCAATTTGCCCACTAGCCCGCCTGGAAAAACCGGGGAGCTGTTTTTT CASNLPTSPPGKTGELFF
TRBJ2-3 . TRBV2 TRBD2 TGTGCCAGCAGTGAATCCCCCTCAGGACTAGCGGGAGGGGATACGCAGTATTTT CASSESPSGLAGGDTQYF
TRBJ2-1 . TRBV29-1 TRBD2 TGCAGCGTTGAATGGGCGGGGGATGAGCAGTTCTTC CSVEWAGDEQFF
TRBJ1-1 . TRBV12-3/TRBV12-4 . TGTGCCAGCGGGGCAGCGAACACTGAAGCTTTCTTT CASGAANTEAFF
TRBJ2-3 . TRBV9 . TGTGCCAGCAGCGTAGTAGCGGTAAGCACAGATACGCAGTATTTT CASSVVAVSTDTQYF
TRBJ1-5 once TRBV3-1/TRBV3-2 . TGTGCCAGCAGCCAATTTCTAGATCAGCCCCAGCATTTT CASSQFLDQPQHF
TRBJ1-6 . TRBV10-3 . TGTGCCATCAGTGACACGACAGATTATTCACCCCTCCACTTT CAISDTTDYSPLHF
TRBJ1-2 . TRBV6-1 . TGTGCCAGCAGTGAAGTAAGGGGAACGGGGGAGTATGGCTACACCTTC CASSEVRGTGEYGYTF
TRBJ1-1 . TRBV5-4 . TGTGCCAGCAGCGCAGAGGAGGGGACTGAAGCTTTCTTT CASSAEEGTEAFF
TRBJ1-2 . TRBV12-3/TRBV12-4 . TGTGCCAGCAGTTTGACATCAAACTATGGCTACACCTTC CASSLTSNYGYTF
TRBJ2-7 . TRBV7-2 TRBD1 TGTGCCAGCAGTCGTGACAGGGGGCGTTACGAGCAGTACTTC CASSRDRGRYEQYF
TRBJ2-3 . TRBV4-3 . TGCGCCAGCAGCGCCCGAGCCCTTAGCACAGATACGCAGTATTTT CASSARALSTDTQYF
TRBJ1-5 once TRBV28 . TGTGCCAGCAGTTTCGAGGGCCGCGCGGATCAGCCCCAGCATTTT CASSFEGRADQPQHF
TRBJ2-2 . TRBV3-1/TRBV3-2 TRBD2 TGTGCCAGCAGCCAAGATAGCGGGGCCTCCTCCACCGGGGAGCTGTTTTTT CASSQDSGASSTGELFF
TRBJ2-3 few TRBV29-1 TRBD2 TGCAGCTCCGGGGGGGGCGACACAGATACGCAGTATTTT CSSGGGDTDTQYF